This T cell receptor (beta chain) was retrieved from a study of blood T cell repertoires in COVID-19. Germline lookup yields CDR1 MGHRA and CDR2 YSYEKL. With V trimmed by 1 base and J by 1 base, 10 bases remained unmatched. This CDR3 has 18 residues. Assay: immunoSEQ multiplex PCR; the TCRdb copy retains only in-frame clones and omits some. The sample has more than 200,000 clones; around four fifths are singletons. Sequencing was done on a sample of peripheral blood. The TCR sequence derives from a woman in her 70s with active or convalescent COVID-19. V gene TRBV4-1 combines with J gene TRBJ1-2; 9 bases map to TRBD1. In nucleotides, the CDR3 is TGCGCCAGCAGCCAAGGGGTCCCGACAGGGGGAATTAACTATGGCTACACCTTC. Protein: CASSQGVPTGGINYGYTF.